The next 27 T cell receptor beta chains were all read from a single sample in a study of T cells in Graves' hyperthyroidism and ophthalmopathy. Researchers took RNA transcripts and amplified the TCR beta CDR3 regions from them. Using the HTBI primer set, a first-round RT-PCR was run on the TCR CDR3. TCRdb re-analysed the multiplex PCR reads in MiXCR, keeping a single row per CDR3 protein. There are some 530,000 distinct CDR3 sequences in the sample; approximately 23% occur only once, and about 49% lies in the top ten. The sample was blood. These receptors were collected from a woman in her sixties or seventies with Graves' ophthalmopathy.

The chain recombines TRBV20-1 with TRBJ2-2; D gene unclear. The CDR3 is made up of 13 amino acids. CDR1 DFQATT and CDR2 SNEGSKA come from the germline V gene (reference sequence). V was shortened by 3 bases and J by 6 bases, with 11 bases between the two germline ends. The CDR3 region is CSARVFQPGELFF. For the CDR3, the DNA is TGCAGTGCTAGGGTTTTCCAGCCCGGGGAGCTGTTTTTT.

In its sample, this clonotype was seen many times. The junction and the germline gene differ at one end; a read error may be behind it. CDR3 DNA: TGTGCCAGCAGGTTAGACAGGGATGTCACTGAAGCTTTCTTT. Translated, it gives CASRLDRDVTEAFF. The genes are TRBV12-3 or TRBV12-4 and TRBJ1-1, with 7 bases lining up with TRBD1. CDR3 length: 14 residues.

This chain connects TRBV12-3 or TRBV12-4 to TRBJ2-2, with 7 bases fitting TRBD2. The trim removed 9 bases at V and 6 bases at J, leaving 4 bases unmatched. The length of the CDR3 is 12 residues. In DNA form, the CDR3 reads TGTGCCAGTACCGGGGGGTCCGGGGAGCTGTTTTTT. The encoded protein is CASTGGSGELFF.

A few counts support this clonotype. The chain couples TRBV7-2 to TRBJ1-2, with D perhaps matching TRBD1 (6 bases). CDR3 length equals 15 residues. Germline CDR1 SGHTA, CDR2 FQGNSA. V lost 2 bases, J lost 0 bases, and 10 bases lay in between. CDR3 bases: TGTGCCAGCAGCTTAAAGGGGGGGGCTAACTATGGCTACACCTTC. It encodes CASSLKGGANYGYTF.

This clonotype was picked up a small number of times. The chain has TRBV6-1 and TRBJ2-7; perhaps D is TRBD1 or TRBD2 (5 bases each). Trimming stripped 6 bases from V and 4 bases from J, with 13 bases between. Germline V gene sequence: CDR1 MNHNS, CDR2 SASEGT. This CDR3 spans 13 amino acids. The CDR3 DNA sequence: TGTGCCAGCAGGCCCCCGGGACCTTACGAGCAGTACTTC. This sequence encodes CASRPPGPYEQYF.

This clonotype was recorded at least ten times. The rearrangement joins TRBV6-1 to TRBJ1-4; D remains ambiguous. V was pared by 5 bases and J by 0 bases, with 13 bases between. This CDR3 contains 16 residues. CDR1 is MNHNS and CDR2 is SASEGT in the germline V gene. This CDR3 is CASSTDFRSTNEKLFF. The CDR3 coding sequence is TGTGCCAGCAGTACGGATTTCAGATCAACTAATGAAAAACTGTTTTTT.

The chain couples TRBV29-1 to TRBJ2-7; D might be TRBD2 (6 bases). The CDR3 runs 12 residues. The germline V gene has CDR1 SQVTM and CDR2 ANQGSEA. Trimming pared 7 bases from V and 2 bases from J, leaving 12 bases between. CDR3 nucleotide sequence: TGCAGCGCCGCTTCGGGAGCCTACGAGCAGTACTTC. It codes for CSAASGAYEQYF.

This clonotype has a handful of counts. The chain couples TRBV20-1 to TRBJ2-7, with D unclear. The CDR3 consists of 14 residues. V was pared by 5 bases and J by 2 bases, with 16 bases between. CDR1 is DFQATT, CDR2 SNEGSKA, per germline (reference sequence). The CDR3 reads CSAAPGRVPYEQYF. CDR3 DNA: TGCAGTGCTGCTCCCGGTAGGGTTCCCTACGAGCAGTACTTC.

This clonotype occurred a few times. This CDR3 reads CSASSSGSGADTQYF. The DNA for the CDR3 is TGCAGTGCTAGCTCTAGCGGGAGTGGGGCAGATACGCAGTATTTT. This rearrangement joins TRBV20-1 to TRBJ2-3, with 10 bases fitting TRBD2. V gave up 3 bases and J gave up 4 bases; unmatched junction bases: 7. This CDR3 contains 15 residues. Germline V gives CDR1 DFQATT, CDR2 SNEGSKA (reference sequence).

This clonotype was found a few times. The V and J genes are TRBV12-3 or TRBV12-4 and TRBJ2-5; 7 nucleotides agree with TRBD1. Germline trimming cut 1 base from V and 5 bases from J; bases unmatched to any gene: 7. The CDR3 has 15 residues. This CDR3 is CASSLGQGVAETQYF. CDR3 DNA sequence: TGTGCCAGCAGTTTAGGTCAGGGGGTGGCCGAGACCCAGTACTTC.

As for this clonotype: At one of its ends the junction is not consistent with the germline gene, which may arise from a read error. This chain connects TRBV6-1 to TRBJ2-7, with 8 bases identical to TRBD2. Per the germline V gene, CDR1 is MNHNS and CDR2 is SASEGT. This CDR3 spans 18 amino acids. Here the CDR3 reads CASSPRSPIAGLTYGQYF. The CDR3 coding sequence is TGTGCCAGCAGTCCCCGATCCCCTATAGCGGGATTAACCTACGGGCAGTACTTC.

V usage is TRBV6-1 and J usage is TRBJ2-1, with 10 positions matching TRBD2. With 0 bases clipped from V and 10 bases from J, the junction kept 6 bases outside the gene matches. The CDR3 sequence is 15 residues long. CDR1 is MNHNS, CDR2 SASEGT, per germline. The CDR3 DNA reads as TGTGCCAGCAGTGAAGCTCCTAGCGGGAGTAAGGAGCAGTTCTTC. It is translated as CASSEAPSGSKEQFF.

The CDR3 DNA follows: TGTGCCACCAGTGATCACAGGTTCGGTGAGCAGTTCTTC. Residues: CATSDHRFGEQFF. The rearrangement links TRBV24-1 to TRBJ2-1; possible D gene TRBD1, 5 bases. This CDR3 comprises 13 residues. Trimming took off 3 bases at V and 9 bases at J, with 11 bases between the two ends. CDR1 and CDR2 (germline): KGHDR, SFDVKD.

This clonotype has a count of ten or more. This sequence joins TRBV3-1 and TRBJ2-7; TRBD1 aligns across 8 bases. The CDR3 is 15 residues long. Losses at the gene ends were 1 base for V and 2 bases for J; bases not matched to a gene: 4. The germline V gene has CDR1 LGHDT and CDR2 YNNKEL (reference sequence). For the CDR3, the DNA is TGTGCCAGCAGCCAAGGCATGACAGGGGCCTACGAGCAGTACTTC. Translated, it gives CASSQGMTGAYEQYF.

The CDR3 DNA reads as TGTGCCAGTAGTATCGGACGGACTACCCGGGGGGATACGCAGTATTTT. Translating gives CASSIGRTTRGDTQYF. The chain combines TRBV19 with TRBJ2-3, with D possibly being TRBD2 (6 bases). CDR1 is LNHDA and CDR2 is SQIVND in the germline V gene (reference sequence). With 3 bases removed from V and 6 bases from J, the gap between germline ends came to 19 bases. The CDR3 is 16 residues long.

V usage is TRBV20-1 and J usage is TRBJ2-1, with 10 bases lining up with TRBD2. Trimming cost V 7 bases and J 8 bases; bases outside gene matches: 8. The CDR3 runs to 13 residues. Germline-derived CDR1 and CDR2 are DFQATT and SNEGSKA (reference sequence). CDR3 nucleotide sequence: TGCAGTGGTGTAGCGGGAGGTCTGGATGAGCAGTTCTTC. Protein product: CSGVAGGLDEQFF.

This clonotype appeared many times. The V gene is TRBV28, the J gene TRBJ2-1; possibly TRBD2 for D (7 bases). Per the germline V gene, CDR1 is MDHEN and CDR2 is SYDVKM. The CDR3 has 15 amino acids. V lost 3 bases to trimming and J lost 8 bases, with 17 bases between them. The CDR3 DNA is TGTGCCAGCAGTTTTAGGCGGGGGCCCGTGGATGAGCAGTTCTTC. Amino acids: CASSFRRGPVDEQFF.

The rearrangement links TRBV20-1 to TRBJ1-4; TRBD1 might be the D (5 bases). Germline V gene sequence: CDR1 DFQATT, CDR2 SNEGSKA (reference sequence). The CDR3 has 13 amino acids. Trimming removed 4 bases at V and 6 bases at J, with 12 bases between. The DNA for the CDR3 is TGCAGTGCTAATCATGGGGGGTATGAAAAACTGTTTTTT. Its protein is CSANHGGYEKLFF.

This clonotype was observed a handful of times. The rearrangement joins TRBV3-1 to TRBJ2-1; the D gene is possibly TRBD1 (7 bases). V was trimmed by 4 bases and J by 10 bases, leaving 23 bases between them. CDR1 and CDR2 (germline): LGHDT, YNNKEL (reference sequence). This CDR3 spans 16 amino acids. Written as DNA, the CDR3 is TGTGCCAGCAGCCGAGCGACAGGGCTGGCGGGGTCCGAGCAGTTCTTC. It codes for CASSRATGLAGSEQFF.

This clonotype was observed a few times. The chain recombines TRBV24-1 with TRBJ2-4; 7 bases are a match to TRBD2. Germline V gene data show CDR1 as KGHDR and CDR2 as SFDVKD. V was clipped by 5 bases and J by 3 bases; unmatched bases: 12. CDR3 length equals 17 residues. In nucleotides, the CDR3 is TGTGCCACCAGTGCCCCCGGTGGGGGGGTCGGCAAAAACATTCAGTACTTC. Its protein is CATSAPGGGVGKNIQYF.

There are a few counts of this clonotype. The CDR3 sequence is CASIRPGPRYGYTF. CDR3 nucleotides: TGTGCCAGCATCCGGCCAGGGCCCCGCTATGGCTACACCTTC. The genes are TRBV6-1 and TRBJ1-2; perhaps TRBD1 as D (5 bases). The length of the CDR3 is 14 residues. The V gene lost 7 bases and the J gene lost 4 bases, with 16 bases spanning the gap. Germline-derived CDR1 and CDR2 are MNHNS and SASEGT.

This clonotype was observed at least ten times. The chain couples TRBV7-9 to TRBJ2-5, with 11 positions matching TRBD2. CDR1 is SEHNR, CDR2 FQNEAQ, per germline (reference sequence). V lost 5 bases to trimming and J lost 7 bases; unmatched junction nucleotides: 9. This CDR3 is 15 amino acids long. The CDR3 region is CASSQAGTSGGTQYF. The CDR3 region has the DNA TGTGCCAGCAGCCAGGCCGGGACTAGCGGTGGGACCCAGTACTTC.

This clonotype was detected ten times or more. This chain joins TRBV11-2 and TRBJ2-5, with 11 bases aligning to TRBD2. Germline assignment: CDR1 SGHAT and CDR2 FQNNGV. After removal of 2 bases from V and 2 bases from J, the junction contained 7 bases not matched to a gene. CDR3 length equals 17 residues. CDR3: CASSLTLAGGGQETQYF. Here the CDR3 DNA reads TGTGCCAGCAGCTTAACCCTAGCGGGAGGCGGTCAAGAGACCCAGTACTTC.

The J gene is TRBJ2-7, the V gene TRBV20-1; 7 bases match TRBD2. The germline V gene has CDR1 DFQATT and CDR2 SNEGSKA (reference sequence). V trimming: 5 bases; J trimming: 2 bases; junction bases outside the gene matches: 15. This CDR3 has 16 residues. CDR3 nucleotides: TGCAGTGCTCCCACAACCAGCCGGGGGAGGGCCTACGAGCAGTACTTC. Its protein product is CSAPTTSRGRAYEQYF.

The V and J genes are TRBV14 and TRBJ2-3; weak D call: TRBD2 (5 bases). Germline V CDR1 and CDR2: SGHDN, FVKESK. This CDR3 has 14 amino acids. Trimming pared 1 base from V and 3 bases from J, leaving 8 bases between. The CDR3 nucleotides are TGTGCCAGCAGCCAAGGGGGAGCGACAGATACGCAGTATTTT. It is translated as CASSQGGATDTQYF. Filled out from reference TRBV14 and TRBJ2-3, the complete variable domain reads EAGVTQFPSHSVIEKGQTVTLRCDPISGHDNLYWYRRVMGKEIKFLLHFVKESKQDESGMPNNRFLAERTGGTYSTLKVQPAELEDSGVYFCASSQGGATDTQYFGPGTRLTVL.

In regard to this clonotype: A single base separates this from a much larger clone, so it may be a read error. The DNA of the CDR3 is TGTGCCAGCGGTCAGGGGGCTTTTATGAACACCGGGGAGCTGTTTTTT. This translates into CASGQGAFMNTGELFF. This chain uses TRBV28 with TRBJ2-2, with TRBD1 matching 8 bases. This CDR3 has 16 amino acids. The V gene's germline CDR1 is MDHEN and CDR2 SYDVKM. V trimming: 8 bases; J trimming: 1 base; junction bases outside the gene matches: 9.

As DNA, the CDR3 is TGTGCCAGTAGTCCGTCAGGACTCAGCATGAACACTGAAGCTTTCTTT. As protein: CASSPSGLSMNTEAFF. This rearrangement joins TRBV19 to TRBJ1-1; no clear D. Germline V gene sequence: CDR1 LNHDA, CDR2 SQIVND (reference sequence). V was cut by 5 bases and J by 0 bases, with 16 bases left in between. The CDR3 has 16 amino acids.